The 32 T cell receptor beta chains below come from one sample, sequenced in a study of regulatory T cells in long-lasting Graves disease. Library construction for TCR beta used iRepertoire HTBI primers and Arm-PCR of CDR3 regions. TCRdb reprocessed the multiplex PCR reads via MiXCR and lists one record per CDR3 protein. The sample shows fewer than 450,000 distinct CDR3 sequences, over 14% of them seen only once. Time point: newly diagnosed GD, antithyroid drugs for less than 3 months. The TCR library used RNA extracted from PBMCs. In addition, the sample was reused for a study of T cells in Graves' hyperthyroidism and ophthalmopathy.

Sequencing used peripheral blood mononuclear cells (PBMCs), obtained at new diagnosis, from a patient treated with antithyroid drugs. The receptors were sampled from a woman in her 40s with Graves disease.

This clonotype was detected only a few times. The CDR3 is CASSQVLGKTNTEAFF. CDR3 bases: TGCGCCAGCAGCCAAGTCTTGGGGAAGACGAACACTGAAGCTTTCTTT. The V and J genes are TRBV4-1 and TRBJ1-1, with unresolved D. V was pared by 1 base and J by 1 base, with 13 bases between. This CDR3 region has 16 residues. The germline gives CDR1 MGHRA, CDR2 YSYEKL.

CDR3 nucleotides: TGTGCCAGCAGCCAAGCGGGACTAGCGGGCCCCCAAGCAGATACGCAGTATTTT. Amino acids: CASSQAGLAGPQADTQYF. J is TRBJ2-3 and V is TRBV3-1; 12 bases line up with TRBD2. The V and J ends lost 1 base and 4 bases, in that order; junction bases with no gene match: 9. The CDR3 has 18 residues. Germline V gives CDR1 LGHDT, CDR2 YNNKEL (reference sequence).

The chain links TRBV6-5 to TRBJ1-6, with TRBD1 matching over 7 bases. The CDR3 consists of 16 residues. Germline V gene data show CDR1 as MNHEY and CDR2 as SVGAGI. V gave up 3 bases and J gave up 6 bases; unmatched junction bases: 8. As DNA, the CDR3 is TGTGCCAGCAGTTATCAGGGGACAGACCTTAATTCACCCCTCCACTTT. Translating gives CASSYQGTDLNSPLHF.

This clonotype was counted ten times or more. The chain recombines TRBV27 with TRBJ1-1; no clear D gene. Germline V gene sequence: CDR1 MNHEY, CDR2 SMNVEV (reference sequence). The germline V and J ends were trimmed by 4 bases and 0 bases, with 3 bases remaining between them. This CDR3 is 12 amino acids long. Written as DNA, the CDR3 is TGTGCCAGCAGTTGGGTGAACACTGAAGCTTTCTTT. Protein sequence: CASSWVNTEAFF.

This clonotype has at least ten counts. The chain combines TRBV11-3 with TRBJ1-2, with D perhaps matching TRBD1 (6 bases). CDR3 length: 15 amino acids. V lost 4 bases, J lost 4 bases, and 16 bases lay in between. Germline CDR1 reads SGHNT; CDR2 reads YENEEA. Written as DNA, the CDR3 is TGTGCCAGCAGCTGGGGGCAGGGAGGCCCCTATGGCTACACCTTC. Translation gives CASSWGQGGPYGYTF.

Turning to this clonotype: A read error may be the cause here, since a much bigger clone is one base away. The V gene is TRBV20-1, the J gene TRBJ2-1, with 10 bases that match TRBD2. The CDR3 is made up of 15 amino acids. Germline CDR1 is DFQATT and CDR2 is SNEGSKA (reference sequence). The CDR3 nucleotides are TGCAGTGCTAGAGATAGCGCTAGCGGGAGCCATGAGCAGCTCTTC. Protein sequence: CSARDSASGSHEQLF.

The sample holds many counts of this clonotype. The chain uses TRBV10-3 and TRBJ1-1, with D uncertain. The V end lost 5 bases, the J end lost 4 bases, and 8 bases lay between the germline ends. Per germline, CDR1 ENHRY and CDR2 SYGVKD. The CDR3 spans 12 residues. The CDR3 region is CAISRGSTEAFF. Written as DNA, the CDR3 is TGTGCCATCAGTCGGGGTAGCACTGAAGCTTTCTTT.

This clonotype occurred a few times. The chain couples TRBV6-2 or TRBV6-3 to TRBJ2-5, with D hard to call. From germline, CDR1 is MNHEY and CDR2 SVGEGT. CDR3 size: 15 residues. V lost 2 bases to trimming and J lost 1 base, with 11 bases between them. This CDR3 reads CASSYRDNLQETQYF. The CDR3 DNA sequence: TGTGCCAGCAGTTACCGAGACAACCTCCAAGAGACCCAGTACTTC.

This clonotype has a handful of counts. The V gene is TRBV19, the J gene TRBJ2-1; D might be TRBD2 (6 bases). The CDR3 runs to 16 residues. V shed 3 bases and J shed 0 bases, with 12 bases lying between them. Germline assignment: CDR1 LNHDA and CDR2 SQIVND (reference sequence). The CDR3 sequence: CASSMGLLSSYNEQFF. Here the CDR3 DNA reads TGTGCCAGTAGTATGGGACTTCTAAGCTCCTACAATGAGCAGTTCTTC. The full variable domain, in which reference TRBV19 and TRBJ2-1 provide the parts outside the CDR3, is DGGITQSPKYLFRKEGQNVTLSCEQNLNHDAMYWYRQDPGQGLRLIYYSQIVNDFQKGDIAEGYSVSREKKESFPLTVTSAQKNPTAFYLCASSMGLLSSYNEQFFGPGTRLTVL.

About this clonotype itself: A much larger clone differs from this one at a single base, so this may be a read error. The rearrangement links TRBV9 to TRBJ2-2; D is perhaps TRBD1 (6 bases). Germline V gene data show CDR1 as SGDLS and CDR2 as YYNGEE. The CDR3 runs to 15 residues. V dropped 4 bases and J dropped 1 base, with 11 bases sitting between them. The CDR3 nucleotides are TGTGCCAGCAGCCCCGGGACATGGAACACCGGGGAGCTGTTTTTT. It yields the protein CASSPGTWNTGELFF. Complete variable domain (other parts from reference TRBV9 and TRBJ2-2): DSGVTQTPKHLITATGQRVTLRCSPRSGDLSVYWYQQSLDQGLQFLIQYYNGEERAKGNILERFSAQQFPDLHSELNLSSLELGDSALYFCASSPGTWNTGELFFGEGSRLTVL.

The chain combines TRBV6-5 with TRBJ1-4; tentatively, D is TRBD1 (6 bases). Trimming took 3 bases from V and 4 from J, leaving 18 bases between them. The CDR3 length is 17 residues. Germline-derived CDR1 and CDR2 are MNHEY and SVGAGI. DNA of the CDR3: TGTGCCAGCAGTTATCGGGGGCCCACCTCCCTTAATGAAAAACTGTTTTTT. Protein sequence: CASSYRGPTSLNEKLFF.

This clonotype was picked up many times. The gene calls are TRBV28 and TRBJ2-1; D is tentatively TRBD1 or TRBD2 (5 bases each). The CDR3 sequence is 17 residues long. The V and J ends lost 4 bases and 0 bases respectively, with 16 bases between them. Germline V CDR1 and CDR2: MDHEN, SYDVKM. DNA of the CDR3: TGTGCCAGCAGTTCACCAAGGGGAGTCCGCTCCTACAATGAGCAGTTCTTC. This gives the protein CASSSPRGVRSYNEQFF.

This clonotype was seen at least ten times. This rearrangement joins TRBV4-1 to TRBJ2-5; tentative D call: TRBD1 (6 bases). This CDR3 region has 13 residues. The germline gives CDR1 MGHRA, CDR2 YSYEKL. V lost 5 bases and J 3 bases, leaving 10 bases between the germline ends. CDR3 sequence (DNA): TGCGCCAGCAGCTCCCGGACAGAAGAGACCCAGTACTTC. It codes for CASSSRTEETQYF.

This clonotype has a handful of counts. The J gene is TRBJ1-1, the V gene TRBV20-1; 8 bases are a match to TRBD1. The CDR3 has 13 residues. Germline values: CDR1 DFQATT, CDR2 SNEGSKA (reference sequence). The CDR3 DNA reads as TGCAGCGTAATGGGACAGGCGGGCACTGAAGCTTTCTTT. It specifies CSVMGQAGTEAFF.

This clonotype was recorded at least ten times. V usage is TRBV6-1 and J usage is TRBJ2-6, with no clear D. Trimming left V 0 bases short and J 0 bases short, with 12 bases between. Germline CDR1 reads MNHNS; CDR2 reads SASEGT. The CDR3 runs 18 residues. The CDR3: CASSEAPPVVSGANVLTF. CDR3 coding DNA: TGTGCCAGCAGTGAAGCACCCCCAGTGGTCTCTGGGGCCAACGTCCTGACTTTC.

Only a few counts were recorded for this clonotype. This chain uses TRBV28 with TRBJ1-5; D gene uncertain. The germline V and J ends were trimmed by 4 bases and 5 bases, with 6 bases remaining between them. The germline V gene has CDR1 MDHEN and CDR2 SYDVKM. The CDR3 runs to 12 residues. CDR3 amino acids: CASSSLHQPQHF. The DNA of the CDR3 is TGTGCCAGCAGTTCCCTACATCAGCCCCAGCATTTT.

The chain combines TRBV6-1 with TRBJ2-2, with 8 bases aligning to TRBD1. V gave up 6 bases and J gave up 4 bases; unmatched junction bases: 4. Germline V gives CDR1 MNHNS, CDR2 SASEGT. CDR3 length: 14 residues. CDR3 bases: TGTGCCAGCAGAGGACAGGGCAGCACCGGGGAGCTGTTTTTT. Protein sequence: CASRGQGSTGELFF.

This clonotype was recorded at least ten times. The chain has TRBV5-1 and TRBJ2-5; 8 bases line up with TRBD2. The CDR3 runs to 16 residues. Germline V gene sequence: CDR1 SGHRS, CDR2 YFSETQ. The ends lost 3 bases at V and 2 bases at J; junction bases unmatched: 9. CDR3 sequence: CASSSGLVGRQETQYF. DNA for the CDR3: TGCGCCAGCAGCTCGGGACTAGTTGGCCGACAAGAGACCCAGTACTTC.

This clonotype was seen many times. This chain connects TRBV28 to TRBJ2-7, with 8 bases lining up with TRBD1. The germline V gene has CDR1 MDHEN and CDR2 SYDVKM. The CDR3 is made up of 15 amino acids. The ends lost 4 bases at V and 3 bases at J; junction bases unmatched: 8. The CDR3 bases are TGTGCCAGCAGTTCGCAGGGGGCGCGGGTCTACGAGCAGTACTTC. Translating gives CASSSQGARVYEQYF.

This clonotype has at least ten counts. Here the CDR3 reads CASNHRGRGSYEQYF. CDR3 sequence (DNA): TGTGCCAGCAATCACAGGGGGCGCGGATCCTACGAGCAGTACTTC. The chain joins TRBV6-1 to TRBJ2-7; 9 bases match TRBD1. Trimming took 7 bases from V and 1 from J; bases not matched to a gene: 8. Germline V gives CDR1 MNHNS, CDR2 SASEGT. The CDR3 runs to 15 residues.

This clonotype has at least ten counts. The V call is TRBV3-1, the J call TRBJ2-2; D unresolved. Germline V gene data show CDR1 as LGHDT and CDR2 as YNNKEL (reference sequence). The CDR3 has 14 residues. V shed 5 bases and J shed 3 bases, with 10 bases lying between them. The CDR3 DNA reads as TGTGCCAGCAGCATTGGACCTGACACCGGGGAGCTGTTTTTT. Translating gives CASSIGPDTGELFF. The whole variable domain, filled in from reference TRBV3-1 and TRBJ2-2, reads DTAVSQTPKYLVTQMGNDKSIKCEQNLGHDTMYWYKQDSKKFLKIMFSYNNKELIINETVPNRFSPKSPDKAHLNLHINSLELGDSAVYFCASSIGPDTGELFFGEGSRLTVL.

This chain joins TRBV6-5 and TRBJ2-2; TRBD2 might be the D (5 bases). This CDR3 is 16 amino acids long. Germline V gene sequence: CDR1 MNHEY, CDR2 SVGAGI. Trimming took off 0 bases at V and 0 bases at J, with 8 bases between the two ends. The CDR3 DNA follows: TGTGCCAGCAGTTACTCGAGGACTTCGAACACCGGGGAGCTGTTTTTT. Amino acids: CASSYSRTSNTGELFF.

This clonotype appeared many times. V gene TRBV10-3 combines with J gene TRBJ1-5; D not certain. CDR1 and CDR2 from the germline V gene are ENHRY and SYGVKD. The CDR3 has 11 amino acids. Trimming left V 9 bases short and J 7 bases short, with 10 bases between. The chain's CDR3 is CAISGDQPQHF. Written as DNA, the CDR3 is TGTGCCATTTCGGGAGACCAGCCCCAGCATTTT.

This clonotype was counted only a few times. The chain uses TRBV4-1 and TRBJ1-2, with D uncertain. With 2 bases removed from V and 1 base from J, the gap between germline ends came to 11 bases. This CDR3 is built from 15 residues. Per the germline V gene, CDR1 is MGHRA and CDR2 is YSYEKL. The CDR3 DNA is TGCGCCAGCAGCCAATTCCTCGTGGATAACTATGGCTACACCTTC. Encoded protein: CASSQFLVDNYGYTF.

At least ten counts were recorded for this clonotype. The genes are TRBV28 and TRBJ1-6; TRBD1 matches 8 bases. After removal of 5 bases from V and 7 bases from J, the junction contained 16 bases not matched to a gene. CDR3 length equals 18 residues. Germline CDR1 is MDHEN and CDR2 is SYDVKM. The CDR3 is CASSVGQGAASGNSPLHF. CDR3 nucleotides: TGTGCCAGCAGTGTCGGGCAGGGGGCCGCTTCTGGGAATTCACCCCTCCACTTT.

The chain couples TRBV7-6 to TRBJ2-1; the match to TRBD2 covers 8 bases. Germline lookup yields CDR1 SGHVS and CDR2 FNYEAQ. This CDR3 is 16 amino acids long. V trimming: 4 bases; J trimming: 0 bases; junction bases outside the gene matches: 5. The DNA of the CDR3 is TGTGCCAGCAGCTCACCGACTAGCGACTCCTACAATGAGCAGTTCTTC. This gives the protein CASSSPTSDSYNEQFF.

This clonotype has more than one count but fewer than ten. This rearrangement joins TRBV7-8 to TRBJ1-6, with TRBD1 as a possible D gene (5 bases). The CDR3 spans 19 residues. Trimming pared 1 base from V and 10 bases from J, leaving 26 bases between. CDR1 is SGHVS and CDR2 is FQNEAQ in the germline V gene. Written as DNA, the CDR3 is TGTGCCAGCAGCTTAGTCGGGGGTCGGGAACCCGGCCAACGGTCACCCCTCCACTTT. It is translated as CASSLVGGREPGQRSPLHF.

This clonotype was recorded at least ten times. The genes are TRBV6-1 and TRBJ1-2; 7 nucleotides agree with TRBD1. CDR3 size: 13 residues. In germline, CDR1 is MNHNS, CDR2 SASEGT. Trimming took 8 bases from V and 4 from J; bases not matched to a gene: 7. As DNA, the CDR3 is TGTGCCAGCCGGGGACAGTCATCCTATGGCTACACCTTC. This gives the protein CASRGQSSYGYTF.

This clonotype occurred a few times. This chain uses TRBV4-1 with TRBJ2-7; a weak D match, TRBD1 (6 bases). The CDR3 contains 17 residues. Germline-derived CDR1 and CDR2 are MGHRA and YSYEKL. The V end was cut by 6 bases, the J end by 3 bases, with 24 bases between. In DNA, the CDR3 is TGCGCCAGCAGTCATCTCGCCCTAGGGGGTTCCATCTACGAGCAGTACTTC. This encodes CASSHLALGGSIYEQYF.

This clonotype was counted ten times or more. CDR3 residues: CSAMQGGDTEAFF. DNA for the CDR3: TGCAGTGCTATGCAGGGAGGAGACACTGAAGCTTTCTTT. The V gene is TRBV20-1, the J gene TRBJ1-1; D is perhaps TRBD1 (5 bases). V was clipped by 4 bases and J by 3 bases, with 12 bases between them. Germline V gene sequence: CDR1 DFQATT, CDR2 SNEGSKA (reference sequence). The CDR3 covers 13 residues.

This clonotype was recorded at least ten times. CDR3 in amino acids: CASSLEVAGVGEKLFF. The CDR3 region has the DNA TGTGCCAGCAGCTTGGAGGTGGCAGGGGTCGGGGAAAAACTGTTTTTT. V is TRBV5-5 and J is TRBJ1-4; tentative D call: TRBD1 (6 bases). Germline lookup yields CDR1 SGHKS and CDR2 YYEKEE (reference sequence). The CDR3 has 16 residues. The V end lost 0 bases, the J end lost 8 bases, and 17 bases lay between the germline ends.

The rearrangement uses TRBV20-1 and TRBJ2-1, with 15 bases that match TRBD2. The J segment lost 6 bases and the V segment lost 6 bases, leaving 9 bases of the junction unmatched. CDR1 and CDR2 (germline): DFQATT, SNEGSKA (reference sequence). This CDR3 region has 16 residues. The CDR3 spells CSAKSGLAGGGNEQFF. CDR3 coding DNA: TGCAGTGCGAAGAGTGGACTAGCGGGAGGGGGCAATGAGCAGTTCTTC.